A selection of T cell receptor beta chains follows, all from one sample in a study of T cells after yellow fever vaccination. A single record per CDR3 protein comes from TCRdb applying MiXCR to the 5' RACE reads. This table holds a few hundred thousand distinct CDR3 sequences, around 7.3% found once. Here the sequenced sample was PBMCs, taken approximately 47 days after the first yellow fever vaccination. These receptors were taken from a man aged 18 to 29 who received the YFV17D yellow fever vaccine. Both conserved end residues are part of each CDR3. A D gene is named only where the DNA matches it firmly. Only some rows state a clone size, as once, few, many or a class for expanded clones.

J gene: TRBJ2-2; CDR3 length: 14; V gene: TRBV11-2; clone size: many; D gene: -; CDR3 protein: CASSSGPHTGELFF; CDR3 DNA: TGTGCCAGCAGCTCGGGCCCCCACACCGGGGAGCTGTTTTTT
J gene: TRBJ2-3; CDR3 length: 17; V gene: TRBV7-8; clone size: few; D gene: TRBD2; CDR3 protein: CASSFLTSGGAADTQYF; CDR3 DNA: TGTGCCAGCAGCTTCTTAACTAGCGGGGGGGCCGCAGATACGCAGTATTTT
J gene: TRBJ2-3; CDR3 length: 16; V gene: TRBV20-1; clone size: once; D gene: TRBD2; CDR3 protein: CSARPFLAGDTDTQYF; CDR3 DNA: TGCAGTGCTAGACCCTTCCTAGCGGGGGACACAGATACGCAGTATTTT
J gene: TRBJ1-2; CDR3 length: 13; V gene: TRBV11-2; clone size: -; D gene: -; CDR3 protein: CASSLASLGGYTF; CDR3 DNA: TGTGCCAGCAGCTTGGCGAGCCTAGGGGGCTACACCTTC
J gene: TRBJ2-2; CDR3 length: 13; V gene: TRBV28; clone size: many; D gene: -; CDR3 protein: CASTRGWAGELFF; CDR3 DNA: TGTGCCAGCACCAGGGGCTGGGCCGGGGAGCTGTTTTTT
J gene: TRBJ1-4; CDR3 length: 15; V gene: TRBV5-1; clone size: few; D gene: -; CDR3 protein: CASSLAMGPNEKLFF; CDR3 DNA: TGCGCCAGCAGCTTGGCCATGGGGCCTAATGAAAAACTGTTTTTT
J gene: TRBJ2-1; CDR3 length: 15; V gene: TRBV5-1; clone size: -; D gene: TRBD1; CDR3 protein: CASSPDRGRSNEQFF; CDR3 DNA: TGCGCCAGCAGCCCCGACAGGGGGAGAAGCAATGAGCAGTTCTTC
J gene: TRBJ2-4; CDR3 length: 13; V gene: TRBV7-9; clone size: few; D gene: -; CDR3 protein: CASVGTSLNIQYF; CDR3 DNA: TGTGCCAGCGTGGGAACCAGCCTAAACATTCAGTACTTC
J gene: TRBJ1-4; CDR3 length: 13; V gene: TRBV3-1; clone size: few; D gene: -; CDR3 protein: CASSQGWNEKLFF; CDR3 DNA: TGTGCCAGCAGCCAAGGCTGGAATGAAAAACTGTTTTTT
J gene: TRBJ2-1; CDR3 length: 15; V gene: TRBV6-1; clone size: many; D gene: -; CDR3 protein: CASRPDGTSPNEQFF; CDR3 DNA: TGTGCCAGCAGGCCCGACGGGACTTCTCCCAATGAGCAGTTCTTC
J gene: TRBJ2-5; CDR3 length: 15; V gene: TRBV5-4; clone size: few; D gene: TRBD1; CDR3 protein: CASSLASAQGETQYF; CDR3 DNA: TGTGCCAGCAGCTTGGCCTCAGCACAGGGGGAGACCCAGTACTTC
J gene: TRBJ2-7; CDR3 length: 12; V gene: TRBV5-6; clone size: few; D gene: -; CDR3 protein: CASSYGQYEQYF; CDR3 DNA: TGTGCCAGCAGCTACGGACAGTACGAGCAGTACTTC
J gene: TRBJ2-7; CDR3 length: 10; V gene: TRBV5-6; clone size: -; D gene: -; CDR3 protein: CASGTYEQYF; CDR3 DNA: TGTGCCAGCGGGACCTACGAGCAGTACTTC
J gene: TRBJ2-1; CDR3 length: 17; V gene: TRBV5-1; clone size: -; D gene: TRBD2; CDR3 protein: CASSLAGSGGALNEQFF; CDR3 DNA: TGCGCCAGCAGCTTGGCGGGTAGCGGGGGGGCCCTCAATGAGCAGTTCTTC